The clone carrying this TCR beta chain was observed a few times. This specimen belongs to a study of blood T cell repertoires in COVID-19. About the research overall: Sites in the United States, Italy and Spain provided acute and convalescent COVID-19 samples.

Losses at the gene ends were 5 bases for V and 2 bases for J; bases not matched to a gene: 14. CDR1 and CDR2 (germline): LNHDA, SQIVND (reference sequence). This CDR3 contains 18 residues. Original analysis: Amplification with reference gene primers provided the estimates of nucleated cell counts. Profiled with immunoSEQ multiplex PCR; TCRdb holds only in-frame clones, not every one. V, J and clone size were drawn from that table, and D and trimming were deduced from the DNA. The table lists 150,000 to 200,000 clones, approximately 83% of them singletons. This rearrangement joins TRBV19 to TRBJ1-3; 8 bases are a match to TRBD1. This TCR was recovered from a human donor with active or convalescent COVID-19. The donor label of this sample is uncertain. The specimen was peripheral blood. The CDR3 loop reads CASSGRDRNRRAGNTIYF. For the CDR3, the DNA is TGTGCCAGTAGTGGCAGGGACAGGAACCGACGGGCTGGAAACACCATATATTTT.